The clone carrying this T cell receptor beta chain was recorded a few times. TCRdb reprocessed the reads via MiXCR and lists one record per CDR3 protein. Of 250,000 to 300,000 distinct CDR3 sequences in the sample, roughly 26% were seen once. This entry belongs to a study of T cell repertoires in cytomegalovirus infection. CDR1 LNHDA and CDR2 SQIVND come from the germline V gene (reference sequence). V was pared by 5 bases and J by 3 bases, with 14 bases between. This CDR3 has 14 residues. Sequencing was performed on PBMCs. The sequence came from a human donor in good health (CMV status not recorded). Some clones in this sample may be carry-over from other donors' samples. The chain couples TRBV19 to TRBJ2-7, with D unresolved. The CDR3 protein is CASSSDGFIYEQYF. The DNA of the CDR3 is TGTGCCAGTAGTTCTGACGGTTTCATCTACGAGCAGTACTTC.